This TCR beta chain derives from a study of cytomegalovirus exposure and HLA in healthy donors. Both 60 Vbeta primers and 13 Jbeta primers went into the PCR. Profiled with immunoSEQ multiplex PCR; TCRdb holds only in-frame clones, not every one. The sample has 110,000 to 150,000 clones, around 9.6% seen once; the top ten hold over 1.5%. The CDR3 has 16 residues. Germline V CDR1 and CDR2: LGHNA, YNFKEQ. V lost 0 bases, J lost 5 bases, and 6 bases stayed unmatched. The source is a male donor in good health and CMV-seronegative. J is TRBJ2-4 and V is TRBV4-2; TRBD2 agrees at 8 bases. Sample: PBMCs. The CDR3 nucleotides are TGTGCCAGCAGCCAAGATATCACGGGAGGGGAAAACATTCAGTACTTC. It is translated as CASSQDITGGENIQYF.